These T cell receptor beta chains were read from a single sample in a study of blood T cells in healthy people across ages. One entry per CDR3 protein, called by TCRdb with MiXCR from the 5' RACE reads. Of about a million distinct CDR3 sequences in the sample, roughly 51% are singletons; the top ten hold 20% to 25%. Sequencing used blood. These receptors all stem from a woman aged 55-70 years in good health. The CDR3 runs from the conserved cysteine through the conserved F or W. Fields, in order: CDR3 length, V gene, D gene, clone size, J gene, CDR3 DNA, CDR3 protein. A D gene is named only where the DNA matches it firmly. For some rows the clone size is stated as once, few or many, or as a class when expanded; others skip it.

len: 15; v_gene: TRBV6-1; d_gene: .; abundance: .; j_gene: TRBJ2-3; CDR3nt: TGTGCCAGCAGCGAGTCAGGGGTTACAACAGATACGCAGTATTTT; CDR3aa: CASSESGVTTDTQYF
len: 15; v_gene: TRBV7-9; d_gene: TRBD1; abundance: .; j_gene: TRBJ1-5; CDR3nt: TGTGCCAGCAGCCCCTTCACAGGGGGCAATCAGCCCCAGCATTTT; CDR3aa: CASSPFTGGNQPQHF
len: 16; v_gene: TRBV27; d_gene: TRBD2; abundance: .; j_gene: TRBJ2-1; CDR3nt: TGTGCCAGCAGTTTATCAGGGACTAGCGGGAACAATGAGCAGTTCTTC; CDR3aa: CASSLSGTSGNNEQFF
len: 16; v_gene: TRBV20-1; d_gene: TRBD2; abundance: .; j_gene: TRBJ2-3; CDR3nt: TGCAGTGCTAGACCCTCGGGAGGGGCCCGCACAGATACGCAGTATTTT; CDR3aa: CSARPSGGARTDTQYF
len: 13; v_gene: TRBV19; d_gene: .; abundance: .; j_gene: TRBJ1-2; CDR3nt: TGTGCCAGTAAAACGGAAAATCGCTATGGCTACACCTTC; CDR3aa: CASKTENRYGYTF
len: 13; v_gene: TRBV28; d_gene: .; abundance: few; j_gene: TRBJ1-2; CDR3nt: TGTGCCAGCAGCCGAGGGGGGTGGGATGGCTACACCTTC; CDR3aa: CASSRGGWDGYTF
len: 14; v_gene: TRBV7-2; d_gene: .; abundance: .; j_gene: TRBJ1-1; CDR3nt: TGTGCCAGCAGCTCGAATGCCATGAACACTGAAGCTTTCTTT; CDR3aa: CASSSNAMNTEAFF
len: 17; v_gene: TRBV7-2; d_gene: .; abundance: many; j_gene: TRBJ2-1; CDR3nt: TGTGCCAGCAGCCGACGTGAGGGTGTCCCCTCCTACAATGAGCAGTTCTTC; CDR3aa: CASSRREGVPSYNEQFF
len: 16; v_gene: TRBV4-1; d_gene: .; abundance: few; j_gene: TRBJ2-3; CDR3nt: TGCGCCAGCAGCCAACTTCCACCGCGGTTCACAGATACGCAGTATTTT; CDR3aa: CASSQLPPRFTDTQYF
len: 15; v_gene: TRBV12-3/TRBV12-4; d_gene: TRBD2; abundance: .; j_gene: TRBJ2-7; CDR3nt: TGTGCCAGCAGTTTTTGGACTAGCGGGAACTCCGAGCAGTACTTC; CDR3aa: CASSFWTSGNSEQYF
len: 13; v_gene: TRBV10-1; d_gene: .; abundance: .; j_gene: TRBJ1-2; CDR3nt: TGCGCCAGCATTGAGAACTCAGTCTATGGCTACACCTTC; CDR3aa: CASIENSVYGYTF
len: 14; v_gene: TRBV30; d_gene: .; abundance: few; j_gene: TRBJ1-1; CDR3nt: TGTGCCTGGAGTGTAAACAGCTTGAACACTGAAGCTTTCTTT; CDR3aa: CAWSVNSLNTEAFF
len: 13; v_gene: TRBV4-1; d_gene: .; abundance: few; j_gene: TRBJ2-7; CDR3nt: TGCGCCAGCAGCCATAGCAGGCACTACGAGCAGTACTTC; CDR3aa: CASSHSRHYEQYF
len: 16; v_gene: TRBV4-2; d_gene: TRBD1; abundance: few; j_gene: TRBJ2-3; CDR3nt: TGTGCCAGCAGCCAGACAGGGGTCGGTGGCACAGATACGCAGTATTTT; CDR3aa: CASSQTGVGGTDTQYF
len: 15; v_gene: TRBV20-1; d_gene: .; abundance: .; j_gene: TRBJ1-4; CDR3nt: TGCAGTGCTAGATTAGGCGGACGGTGGGACGAAAAACTGTTTTTT; CDR3aa: CSARLGGRWDEKLFF
len: 14; v_gene: TRBV24-1; d_gene: TRBD1; abundance: .; j_gene: TRBJ2-7; CDR3nt: TGTGCCACCGCCTCGGGACAGGGCTACAATGAGCAGTACTTC; CDR3aa: CATASGQGYNEQYF
len: 14; v_gene: TRBV5-1; d_gene: .; abundance: once; j_gene: TRBJ2-5; CDR3nt: TGCGCCAGCAGCTTGCCGGGACGGGTAGAGACCCAGTACTTC; CDR3aa: CASSLPGRVETQYF
len: 16; v_gene: TRBV5-1; d_gene: .; abundance: .; j_gene: TRBJ2-5; CDR3nt: TGCGCCAGCAGCTTGGGATATGAGGGGTACCAAGAGACCCAGTACTTC; CDR3aa: CASSLGYEGYQETQYF
len: 14; v_gene: TRBV27; d_gene: TRBD1; abundance: .; j_gene: TRBJ2-1; CDR3nt: TGTGCCAGCAAGAGACAGGGTTCCTACAATGAGCAGTTCTTC; CDR3aa: CASKRQGSYNEQFF
len: 15; v_gene: TRBV7-3; d_gene: .; abundance: .; j_gene: TRBJ2-2; CDR3nt: TGTGCCAGCAGCCCGAGCCGAGAGAACACCGGGGAGCTGTTTTTT; CDR3aa: CASSPSRENTGELFF
len: 15; v_gene: TRBV4-1; d_gene: TRBD2; abundance: .; j_gene: TRBJ2-5; CDR3nt: TGCGCCAGCAGCGGTGGGAGGGGAATGCAAGAGACCCAGTACTTC; CDR3aa: CASSGGRGMQETQYF
len: 14; v_gene: TRBV29-1; d_gene: .; abundance: .; j_gene: TRBJ2-5; CDR3nt: TGCAGCGGTTCCGGGAAAGCGTACCAAGAGACCCAGTACTTC; CDR3aa: CSGSGKAYQETQYF
len: 12; v_gene: TRBV18; d_gene: .; abundance: .; j_gene: TRBJ1-4; CDR3nt: TGTGCCAGCTCATTGACGAGGGAAAAACTGTTTTTT; CDR3aa: CASSLTREKLFF
len: 11; v_gene: TRBV20-1; d_gene: .; abundance: .; j_gene: TRBJ1-2; CDR3nt: TGCAGTCCTCGCTCAGGGAATGGCTACACCTTC; CDR3aa: CSPRSGNGYTF
len: 13; v_gene: TRBV24-1; d_gene: TRBD1; abundance: .; j_gene: TRBJ2-5; CDR3nt: TGTGCCACCGGGACAGGGGGGTTTGAGACCCAGTACTTC; CDR3aa: CATGTGGFETQYF
len: 15; v_gene: TRBV14; d_gene: TRBD1; abundance: once; j_gene: TRBJ2-7; CDR3nt: TGTGCCAGCAGCCGAGGGCGGACAGGAACCTACGAGCAGAACTTC; CDR3aa: CASSRGRTGTYEQNF
len: 12; v_gene: TRBV12-3/TRBV12-4; d_gene: .; abundance: .; j_gene: TRBJ2-3; CDR3nt: TGTGCCAGCAGGCGGCGAGCAGATACGCAGTATTTT; CDR3aa: CASRRRADTQYF
len: 16; v_gene: TRBV27; d_gene: TRBD2; abundance: .; j_gene: TRBJ2-2; CDR3nt: TGTGCCAGCAGTTTAATCTCAGCGGGAAGCACCGGGGAGCTGTTTTTT; CDR3aa: CASSLISAGSTGELFF
len: 15; v_gene: TRBV12-3/TRBV12-4; d_gene: .; abundance: .; j_gene: TRBJ1-3; CDR3nt: TGTGCCAGCACCCCGGGTAGGGCAGGCGGAAACACCATATATTTT; CDR3aa: CASTPGRAGGNTIYF
len: 17; v_gene: TRBV7-6; d_gene: TRBD2; abundance: .; j_gene: TRBJ2-7; CDR3nt: TGTGCCAGCAGCTTAGCAGGCCTAGCGGGAAGTAACTACGAGCAGTACTTC; CDR3aa: CASSLAGLAGSNYEQYF
len: 14; v_gene: TRBV7-2; d_gene: .; abundance: .; j_gene: TRBJ2-5; CDR3nt: TGTGCCAGCAGCTTCGGGCAGGGGGGAAAGACCCAGTACTTC; CDR3aa: CASSFGQGGKTQYF
len: 12; v_gene: TRBV10-3; d_gene: .; abundance: .; j_gene: TRBJ2-5; CDR3nt: TGTGCCATCAGTGCTGGCGGCAATGAGCAGTACTTC; CDR3aa: CAISAGGNEQYF
len: 14; v_gene: TRBV7-2; d_gene: .; abundance: many; j_gene: TRBJ2-7; CDR3nt: TGTGCCAGCAGCTTACGGACAGAACAGGGCGAGCAGTACTTC; CDR3aa: CASSLRTEQGEQYF
len: 12; v_gene: TRBV29-1; d_gene: .; abundance: few; j_gene: TRBJ2-7; CDR3nt: TGCAGCGTTGAATTGCAGGGCAGCGAGCAGTACTTC; CDR3aa: CSVELQGSEQYF
len: 16; v_gene: TRBV4-1; d_gene: .; abundance: .; j_gene: TRBJ2-3; CDR3nt: TGCGCCAGCAGCCAAGCGTACACCATGTCTACAGATACGCAGTATTTT; CDR3aa: CASSQAYTMSTDTQYF
len: 15; v_gene: TRBV12-3/TRBV12-4; d_gene: .; abundance: .; j_gene: TRBJ2-1; CDR3nt: TGTGCCAGCAGTTTCCAGGGGGGCACCTACAATGAGCAGTTCTTC; CDR3aa: CASSFQGGTYNEQFF
len: 13; v_gene: TRBV24-1; d_gene: TRBD1; abundance: .; j_gene: TRBJ2-3; CDR3nt: TGTGCCGGGCGGGACAGGGGGCAAGATACGCAGTATTTT; CDR3aa: CAGRDRGQDTQYF
len: 18; v_gene: TRBV7-2; d_gene: TRBD2; abundance: .; j_gene: TRBJ2-1; CDR3nt: TGTGCCAGCAGCTTACGGGGCCCCATACTAGCGACCTACAATGAGCAGTTCTTC; CDR3aa: CASSLRGPILATYNEQFF
len: 10; v_gene: TRBV28; d_gene: .; abundance: .; j_gene: TRBJ2-1; CDR3nt: TGTGCCAGCAGTTTAGAGACCCAGTTCTTC; CDR3aa: CASSLETQFF
len: 13; v_gene: TRBV12-3/TRBV12-4; d_gene: .; abundance: few; j_gene: TRBJ1-2; CDR3nt: TGTGCCAGCAGAAAAGACAATCACTATGGCTACACCTTC; CDR3aa: CASRKDNHYGYTF
len: 14; v_gene: TRBV5-4; d_gene: TRBD1; abundance: .; j_gene: TRBJ1-2; CDR3nt: TGTGCCAGCAGCTCTAACAGGGGATTGTATGGCTACACCTTC; CDR3aa: CASSSNRGLYGYTF
len: 17; v_gene: TRBV4-2; d_gene: .; abundance: .; j_gene: TRBJ2-7; CDR3nt: TGTGCCAGCAGCCAAGCCCTCGGAGGGCCCTCCTACAATGAGCAGTACTTC; CDR3aa: CASSQALGGPSYNEQYF
len: 14; v_gene: TRBV6-2/TRBV6-3; d_gene: TRBD1; abundance: .; j_gene: TRBJ2-7; CDR3nt: TGTGCCAGCAGTTACTACAGGGGAACCTACGAGCAGTACTTC; CDR3aa: CASSYYRGTYEQYF
len: 16; v_gene: TRBV7-9; d_gene: .; abundance: .; j_gene: TRBJ2-5; CDR3nt: TGTGCCAGCAGCCTACAGAGAAACCAACTACAAGAGACCCAGTACTTC; CDR3aa: CASSLQRNQLQETQYF
len: 14; v_gene: TRBV3-1; d_gene: .; abundance: .; j_gene: TRBJ2-1; CDR3nt: TGTGCCAGCAGCCAGGGTCTAGTCGCCCATGAGCAGTTCTTC; CDR3aa: CASSQGLVAHEQFF
len: 14; v_gene: TRBV6-5; d_gene: .; abundance: .; j_gene: TRBJ1-5; CDR3nt: TGTGCCAGCAGCGTTTCGTCAGGGTTTCAGCCCCAGCATTTT; CDR3aa: CASSVSSGFQPQHF
len: 14; v_gene: TRBV12-3/TRBV12-4; d_gene: TRBD1; abundance: .; j_gene: TRBJ1-5; CDR3nt: TGTGCCAGCAGAAAGGAACAGGGGCCGGATCCCCAGCATTTT; CDR3aa: CASRKEQGPDPQHF
len: 15; v_gene: TRBV15; d_gene: .; abundance: few; j_gene: TRBJ2-7; CDR3nt: TGTGCCACCAGCCAATACAGGTACAAGATCGAAAAAGAGTACTTC; CDR3aa: CATSQYRYKIEKEYF
len: 14; v_gene: TRBV10-3; d_gene: .; abundance: .; j_gene: TRBJ2-7; CDR3nt: TGTGCCATCAGTGAGTTGGGCAGCTCCTACGAGCAGTACTTC; CDR3aa: CAISELGSSYEQYF
len: 17; v_gene: TRBV9; d_gene: .; abundance: .; j_gene: TRBJ2-3; CDR3nt: TGTGCCAGCAGCGTAGAAGTTAGGGGGGACTTCACAGATACGCAGTATTTT; CDR3aa: CASSVEVRGDFTDTQYF
len: 15; v_gene: TRBV12-3/TRBV12-4; d_gene: TRBD1; abundance: .; j_gene: TRBJ2-3; CDR3nt: TGTGCCAGCAGTTTATGGACAGGGGTTACAGATACGCAGTATTTT; CDR3aa: CASSLWTGVTDTQYF
len: 17; v_gene: TRBV4-3; d_gene: TRBD2; abundance: .; j_gene: TRBJ2-7; CDR3nt: TGCGCCAGCAGCCAAGTTTTAGCGGGAGGTCCTACCTACGAGCAGTACTTC; CDR3aa: CASSQVLAGGPTYEQYF
len: 12; v_gene: TRBV7-2; d_gene: .; abundance: .; j_gene: TRBJ2-7; CDR3nt: TGTGCCAGCAGCTTAGCCGGAAAGGAGCAGTACTTC; CDR3aa: CASSLAGKEQYF
len: 15; v_gene: TRBV20-1; d_gene: TRBD1; abundance: .; j_gene: TRBJ2-1; CDR3nt: TGCAGTGCTCCACCCCCGGACAGGGTATACAATGAGCAGTTCTTC; CDR3aa: CSAPPPDRVYNEQFF
len: 15; v_gene: TRBV12-3/TRBV12-4; d_gene: TRBD2; abundance: .; j_gene: TRBJ2-1; CDR3nt: TGTGCCAGCAGTGGCCGGGGACTAGTGGGGGGCGAGCAGTTCTTC; CDR3aa: CASSGRGLVGGEQFF
len: 13; v_gene: TRBV28; d_gene: .; abundance: many; j_gene: TRBJ2-7; CDR3nt: TGTGCCAGCACCTCTTTGAGAGCTCGCGAGCAGTACTTC; CDR3aa: CASTSLRAREQYF
len: 12; v_gene: TRBV25-1; d_gene: .; abundance: few; j_gene: TRBJ2-5; CDR3nt: TGTGCCAGCAGGATCCACCAAGAGACCCAGTACTTC; CDR3aa: CASRIHQETQYF
len: 14; v_gene: TRBV2; d_gene: .; abundance: .; j_gene: TRBJ1-5; CDR3nt: TGTGCCAGCAGTGAATGGGAATCAAATCAGCCCCAGCATTTT; CDR3aa: CASSEWESNQPQHF